Listed below are T cell receptor beta chains from one sample, sequenced in a study of blood T cell repertoires in COVID-19. Measured with immunoSEQ multiplex PCR; TCRdb has only the in-frame clones, and not every one. Seen here are fewer than 120,000 clones, nearly 90% observed once, and the top ten hold roughly 5%. Sample: peripheral blood. The receptor source for this set is a human donor in a cohort sampled during active COVID-19. Both conserved end residues are part of each CDR3. D genes are given only for firm matches. Clone size is not always given. Where it is, it says once, few, many or a class for expanded clones.

TRBJ2-3	TRBD1	.	TRBV30	TGTGCCTGGAGTGCAGGGGGCATAGATACGCAGTATTTT	CAWSAGGIDTQYF
TRBJ1-1	TRBD1	.	TRBV5-1	TGCGCCAGCAGCTTGGTAGCCGGACAGGGGCTTGGACGGGGGAACACTGAAGCTTTCTTT	CASSLVAGQGLGRGNTEAFF
TRBJ1-1	.	once	TRBV7-9	TGTGCCGCTGGGGCGAGGACTGAAGCTTTCTTT	CAAGARTEAFF
TRBJ2-7	.	.	TRBV27	TGTGCCAGCAGTTTGGGCAGGACCTACGAGCAGTACTTC	CASSLGRTYEQYF
TRBJ2-1	.	once	TRBV4-2	TGTGCCAGCAGCCAAGACCTTTCTGGGGACTGGATCATCTTTGAGCAGTTCTTC	CASSQDLSGDWIIFEQFF
TRBJ2-7	.	.	TRBV3-1/TRBV3-2	TGTGCCAGCAGCCAAGAATCGCGGGGCGAACAGTTTCCCTACGAGCAGTACTTC	CASSQESRGEQFPYEQYF
TRBJ1-4	TRBD1	.	TRBV19	TGTGCCAGTAGTATAGAGGGTTCGACAGGGAGAAAACTGTTTTTT	CASSIEGSTGRKLFF
TRBJ2-3	TRBD2	.	TRBV5-5	TGTGCCAGCAGCCCCCTGGGGGGGAGGTCTAGAGATACGCAGTATTTT	CASSPLGGRSRDTQYF
TRBJ1-2	.	once	TRBV6-2/TRBV6-3	TGTGCCAGCAGTTATCAGTCACCCAACTATGGCTACACCTTC	CASSYQSPNYGYTF
TRBJ2-3	TRBD1	.	TRBV2	TGTGCCAGCGGACAGGGGACTGGAGATACGCAGTATTTT	CASGQGTGDTQYF
TRBJ2-3	TRBD1	once	TRBV10-1	TGCGCCAGCAGTCCGGTACAGGGGTCTCCGCAGTATTTT	CASSPVQGSPQYF
TRBJ2-5	TRBD2	.	TRBV6-2/TRBV6-3	TGTGCCAGCAGTACGGGACTAGCGGGAGGGCCCGGGACCCAGTACTTC	CASSTGLAGGPGTQYF
TRBJ1-1	TRBD1	medium-sized	TRBV6-2/TRBV6-3	TGTGCCAGCAGTTACCCTCCAGGGGGGTTGAACACTGAAGCTTTCTTT	CASSYPPGGLNTEAFF
TRBJ1-2	TRBD1	.	TRBV6-4	TGTGCCAGATCGCAAAGAACAGGGGGCACGGCCTATGGCTACACCTTC	CARSQRTGGTAYGYTF
TRBJ1-4	TRBD1	.	TRBV12-3/TRBV12-4	TGTGCCAGCGCCAGGGGGGAAAATGAAAAACTGTTTTTT	CASARGENEKLFF
TRBJ2-7	TRBD1	.	TRBV29-1	TGCAGCGTTGAGGTGTACGGGCAGGGGGACTCCTACGAGCAGTACTTC	CSVEVYGQGDSYEQYF
TRBJ1-2	TRBD1	.	TRBV12-3/TRBV12-4	TGTGCCAGCAGTCTGGACAGGGCATGGGGCTACACCTTC	CASSLDRAWGYTF
TRBJ1-6	TRBD1	.	TRBV23-1	TGCGCCAGCAGTCAACTCCTCAACAGGGGATATAATTCACCCCTCCACTTT	CASSQLLNRGYNSPLHF
TRBJ2-7	TRBD2	.	TRBV9	TGTGCCAGCAGCGGCCCCCGACTAGCGCCAACCTACGAGCAGTACTTC	CASSGPRLAPTYEQYF
TRBJ2-7	TRBD1	.	TRBV12-3/TRBV12-4	TGTGCCAGCAGGTCCCGGGACAGGGCGCGCATGTACTTC	CASRSRDRARMYF
TRBJ1-4	TRBD1	once	TRBV7-9	TGTGCCAGCACCATCGCCGGGACAGGGTCGGGCGAAAAACTGTTTTTT	CASTIAGTGSGEKLFF
TRBJ2-7	.	.	TRBV4-3	TGCGCCAGCAGCCAAGATATCCGGCTGGGCACCGAGCAGTACTTC	CASSQDIRLGTEQYF
TRBJ1-4	TRBD1	.	TRBV18	TGTGCCAGCTCACGGAACAGGGGGCTTGGCACTAATGAAAAACTGTTTTTT	CASSRNRGLGTNEKLFF